The TCR beta chain under discussion was sequenced for a study of T cells in Graves' hyperthyroidism and ophthalmopathy. RNA transcripts served as the template for amplifying TCR beta CDR3 regions. First-round RT-PCR of the TCR CDR3 relied on the HTBI primer set. TCRdb itself ran the multiplex PCR reads through MiXCR, one entry per CDR3 protein. The profile covers around 280,000 distinct CDR3 sequences, with around 15% appearing a single time and 7.9% taken by the ten largest. Uncontrolled infection, other autoimmune disease, pregnancy or lactation led to exclusion. Germline values: CDR1 SGDLS, CDR2 YYNGEE. Trimming removed 4 bases from V and 10 bases from J; junction bases left unmatched: 9. The CDR3 has 15 amino acids. This clonotype was counted ten times or more.

The rearrangement uses TRBV9 and TRBJ1-6; 9 bases line up with TRBD1. This clonotype was obtained from a woman in her thirties or forties with Graves' hyperthyroidism. The specimen sequenced was blood. The CDR3 bases are TGTGCCAGCAGCCCCCGGGGACAGGGAGAATCACCCCTCCACTTT. Translating it yields CASSPRGQGESPLHF.